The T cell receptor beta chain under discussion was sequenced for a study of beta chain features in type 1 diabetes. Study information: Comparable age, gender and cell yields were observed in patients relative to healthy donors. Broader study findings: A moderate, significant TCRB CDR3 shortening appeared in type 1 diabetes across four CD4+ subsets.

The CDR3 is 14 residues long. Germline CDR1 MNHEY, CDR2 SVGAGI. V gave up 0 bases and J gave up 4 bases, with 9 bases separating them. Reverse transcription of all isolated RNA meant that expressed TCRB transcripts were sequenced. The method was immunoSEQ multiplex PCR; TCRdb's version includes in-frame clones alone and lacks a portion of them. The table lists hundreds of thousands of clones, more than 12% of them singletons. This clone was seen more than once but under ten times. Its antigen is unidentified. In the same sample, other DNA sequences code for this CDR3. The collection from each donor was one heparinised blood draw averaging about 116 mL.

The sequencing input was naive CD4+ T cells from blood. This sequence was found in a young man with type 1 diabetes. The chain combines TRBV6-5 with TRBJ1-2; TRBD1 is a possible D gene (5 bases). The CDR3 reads CASSYSGQGYGYTF. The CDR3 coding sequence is TGTGCCAGCAGTTACTCAGGGCAGGGCTATGGCTACACCTTC.